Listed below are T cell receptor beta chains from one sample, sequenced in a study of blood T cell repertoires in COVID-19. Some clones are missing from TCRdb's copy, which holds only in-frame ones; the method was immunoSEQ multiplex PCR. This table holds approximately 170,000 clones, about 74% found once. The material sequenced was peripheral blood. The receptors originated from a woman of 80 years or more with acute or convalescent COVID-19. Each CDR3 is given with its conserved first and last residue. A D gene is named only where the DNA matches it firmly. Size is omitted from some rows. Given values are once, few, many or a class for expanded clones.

CDR3aa: CASSPLSTNEKLFF
CDR3nt: TGCGCCAGCAGCCCACTATCAACTAATGAAAAACTGTTTTTT
d_gene: NA
v_gene: TRBV5-1
j_gene: TRBJ1-4
abundance: NA

CDR3aa: CASRPTSVNGELFF
CDR3nt: TGTGCCAGCAGGCCCACTAGCGTCAACGGGGAGCTGTTTTTT
d_gene: TRBD2
v_gene: TRBV6-4
j_gene: TRBJ2-2
abundance: NA

CDR3aa: CASSYSTFHIYGYTF
CDR3nt: TGTGCCAGCAGTTACTCGACTTTTCACATCTATGGCTACACCTTC
d_gene: NA
v_gene: TRBV6-5
j_gene: TRBJ1-2
abundance: NA

CDR3aa: CASSSPGTSGISLYF
CDR3nt: TGCGCCAGCAGCTCTCCCGGGACTAGCGGGATATCGCTGTATTTT
d_gene: TRBD2
v_gene: TRBV5-1
j_gene: TRBJ2-3
abundance: NA

CDR3aa: CASIGGVGNTEAFF
CDR3nt: TGTGCCAGCATAGGGGGGGTCGGGAACACTGAAGCTTTCTTT
d_gene: NA
v_gene: TRBV28
j_gene: TRBJ1-1
abundance: NA

CDR3aa: CASSEKLAGRETQYF
CDR3nt: TGTGCCAGCAGTGAAAAGTTGGCAGGGCGGGAGACCCAGTACTTC
d_gene: NA
v_gene: TRBV6-1
j_gene: TRBJ2-5
abundance: NA

CDR3aa: CASSQVPGDGEGYTF
CDR3nt: TGCGCCAGCAGCCAAGTCCCGGGGGATGGCGAAGGCTACACCTTC
d_gene: NA
v_gene: TRBV4-3
j_gene: TRBJ1-2
abundance: NA

CDR3aa: CASSFRARGTQYF
CDR3nt: TGTGCCAGCAGTTTCCGGGCTCGGGGGACCCAGTACTTC
d_gene: NA
v_gene: TRBV28
j_gene: TRBJ2-5
abundance: NA

CDR3aa: CAWSDSSYNSPLHF
CDR3nt: TGTGCCTGGAGTGACAGCTCCTATAATTCACCCCTCCACTTT
d_gene: NA
v_gene: TRBV30
j_gene: TRBJ1-6
abundance: NA

CDR3aa: CASSQDRDYQPQHF
CDR3nt: TGTGCCAGCAGCCAAGACAGGGACTATCAGCCCCAGCATTTT
d_gene: TRBD1
v_gene: TRBV7-2
j_gene: TRBJ1-5
abundance: NA

CDR3aa: CASSLTGGSSPLHF
CDR3nt: TGTGCCAGTAGCTTAACAGGGGGCAGCTCACCCCTCCACTTT
d_gene: TRBD1
v_gene: TRBV19
j_gene: TRBJ1-6
abundance: NA

CDR3aa: CASSYSGGGNYGAFF
CDR3nt: TGTGCCAGCAGTTACTCAGGTGGGGGCAATTACGGAGCTTTCTTT
d_gene: NA
v_gene: TRBV6-6
j_gene: TRBJ1-1
abundance: few

CDR3aa: CASSLQALSENTIYF
CDR3nt: TGTGCCAGCAGCTTACAGGCACTCTCTGAAAACACCATATATTTT
d_gene: NA
v_gene: TRBV7-2
j_gene: TRBJ1-3
abundance: NA

CDR3aa: CASSLAGGASRTEAFF
CDR3nt: TGTGCCAGCAGCTTAGCAGGGGGCGCGTCAAGGACTGAAGCTTTCTTT
d_gene: TRBD1
v_gene: TRBV7-9
j_gene: TRBJ1-1
abundance: NA

CDR3aa: CASSLGLAGGYEQYF
CDR3nt: TGCGCCAGCAGCCTGGGACTAGCGGGAGGCTACGAGCAGTACTTC
d_gene: TRBD2
v_gene: TRBV4-3
j_gene: TRBJ2-7
abundance: once

CDR3aa: CASSFARGGRGAGNEQFF
CDR3nt: TGTGCCAGCAGCTTTGCTAGGGGCGGGAGAGGAGCGGGTAATGAGCAGTTCTTC
d_gene: TRBD2
v_gene: TRBV7-8
j_gene: TRBJ2-1
abundance: few

CDR3aa: CASTTSGSIYEQYF
CDR3nt: TGTGCCAGCACGACTAGCGGGAGTATCTACGAGCAGTACTTC
d_gene: TRBD2
v_gene: TRBV3-1/TRBV3-2
j_gene: TRBJ2-7
abundance: many

CDR3aa: CASSWTGKNSPLHF
CDR3nt: TGCGCCAGCAGTTGGACAGGCAAAAATTCACCCCTCCACTTT
d_gene: TRBD1
v_gene: TRBV5-1
j_gene: TRBJ1-6
abundance: many

CDR3aa: CASSQTLSSYNEQFF
CDR3nt: TGTGCCAGCAGCCAAACCCTGAGCTCCTACAATGAGCAGTTCTTC
d_gene: NA
v_gene: TRBV3-1/TRBV3-2
j_gene: TRBJ2-1
abundance: few

CDR3aa: CASSLGWGGRLSGANVLTF
CDR3nt: TGTGCCAGCAGCTTAGGTTGGGGGGGCCGACTCTCTGGGGCCAACGTCCTGACTTTC
d_gene: NA
v_gene: TRBV7-6
j_gene: TRBJ2-6
abundance: NA

CDR3aa: CASSFGGVGRNEQFF
CDR3nt: TGTGCCAGCAGTTTTGGTGGGGTAGGGAGGAATGAGCAGTTCTTC
d_gene: NA
v_gene: TRBV27
j_gene: TRBJ2-1
abundance: NA

CDR3aa: CASSWRQDGQPQHF
CDR3nt: TGTGCCAGCAGCTGGAGACAGGATGGTCAGCCCCAGCATTTT
d_gene: NA
v_gene: TRBV28
j_gene: TRBJ1-5
abundance: NA

CDR3aa: CASNNNNEQFF
CDR3nt: TGTGCCAGCAACAATAACAATGAGCAGTTCTTC
d_gene: NA
v_gene: TRBV6-5
j_gene: TRBJ2-1
abundance: NA

CDR3aa: CASSQFGQGPYEQYF
CDR3nt: TGTGCCAGCAGCCAATTTGGACAGGGTCCCTACGAGCAGTACTTC
d_gene: TRBD1
v_gene: TRBV3-1/TRBV3-2
j_gene: TRBJ2-7
abundance: NA

CDR3aa: CAMRTAMNTEAFF
CDR3nt: TGTGCCATGCGGACAGCAATGAACACTGAAGCTTTCTTT
d_gene: NA
v_gene: TRBV10-3
j_gene: TRBJ1-1
abundance: once

CDR3aa: CATNGQLYGYTF
CDR3nt: TGTGCCACCAACGGACAGCTCTATGGCTACACCTTC
d_gene: NA
v_gene: TRBV28
j_gene: TRBJ1-2
abundance: few